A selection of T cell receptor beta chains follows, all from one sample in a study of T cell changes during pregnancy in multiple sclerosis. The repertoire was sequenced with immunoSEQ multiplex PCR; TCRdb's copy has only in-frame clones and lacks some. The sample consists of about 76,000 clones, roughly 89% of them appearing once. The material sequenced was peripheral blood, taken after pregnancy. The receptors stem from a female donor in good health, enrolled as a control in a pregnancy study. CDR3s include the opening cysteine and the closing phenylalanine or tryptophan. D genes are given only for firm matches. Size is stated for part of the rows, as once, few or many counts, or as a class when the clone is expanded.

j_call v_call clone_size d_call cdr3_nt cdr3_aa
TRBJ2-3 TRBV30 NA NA TGTGCCTGGAGTAAGCTGGGGCCCACAGATACGCAGTATTTT CAWSKLGPTDTQYF
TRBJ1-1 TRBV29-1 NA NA TGCAGCGTTGACTGGGCGGGGAACACTGAAGCTTTCTTT CSVDWAGNTEAFF
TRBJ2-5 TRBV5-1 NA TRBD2 TGCGCCAGCGGCACTAGCGGGAGGGCCGGGGAGACCCAGTACTTC CASGTSGRAGETQYF
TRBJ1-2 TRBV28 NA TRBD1 TGTGCCAGCCAGACAGGGGTAGGATATGGCTACACCTTC CASQTGVGYGYTF
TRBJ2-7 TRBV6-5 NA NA TGTGCCAGCAGTTACTCAACAGGGTTCTACGAGCAGTACTTC CASSYSTGFYEQYF
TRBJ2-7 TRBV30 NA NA TGTGCCTGGAGTGTGTTGGCGGAGCGCTACGAGCAGTACTTC CAWSVLAERYEQYF
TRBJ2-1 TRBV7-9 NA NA TGTGCCAGCAGCTTAGACCCGTGGAGCTCCTACAATGAGCAGTTCTTC CASSLDPWSSYNEQFF
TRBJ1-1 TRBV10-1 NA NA TGCGCCAGCAGTGAGTCGCAGGGGTACACTGAAGCTTTCTTT CASSESQGYTEAFF
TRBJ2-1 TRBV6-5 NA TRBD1 TGTGCCAGCAGTTACTCCCCCCCCGGACAGGGCAATGAGCAGTTCTTC CASSYSPPGQGNEQFF
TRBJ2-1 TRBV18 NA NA TGTGCCAGCTCACCGATAGCACAATTATACAATGAGCAGTTCTTC CASSPIAQLYNEQFF
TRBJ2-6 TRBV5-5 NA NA TGTGCCAGCAGCTTCCTCGCACCGGGACACATGGAAGGGGCCAACGTCCTGACTTTC CASSFLAPGHMEGANVLTF
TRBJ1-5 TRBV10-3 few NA TGTGCCATCACAGAACGACTAAGCGATCAGCCCCAGCATTTT CAITERLSDQPQHF
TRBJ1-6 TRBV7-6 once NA TGTGCCAGCAGCTTATCCGGCGGGGGGCTCTCACCCCTCCACTTT CASSLSGGGLSPLHF
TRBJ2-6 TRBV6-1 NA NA TGTGCCAGCAGTGAAAGGAGGGGCACTGGGGCCAACGTCCTGACTTTC CASSERRGTGANVLTF
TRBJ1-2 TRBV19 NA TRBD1 TGTGCCAGCAGCACGACAGGGCTCTATGGCTACACCTTC CASSTTGLYGYTF
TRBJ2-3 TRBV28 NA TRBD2 TGTGCCAGCAGCCTCTCCGGGACTAGCGGGAGCACAGATACGCAGTATTTT CASSLSGTSGSTDTQYF
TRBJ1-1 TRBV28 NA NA TGTGCCAGCAGTTTATGGACGGGCACTGAAGCTTTCTTT CASSLWTGTEAFF
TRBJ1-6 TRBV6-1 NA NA TGTGCCAGCAGTGAATTCGATGGGCCGAGCTCCTCCTATAATTCACCCCTCCACTTT CASSEFDGPSSSYNSPLHF
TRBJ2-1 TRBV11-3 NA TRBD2 TGTGCCAGCAGCTTGGGACCGGGACTAGCGGGGGGTGGGAATGAGCAGTTCTTC CASSLGPGLAGGGNEQFF
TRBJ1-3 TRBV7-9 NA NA TGTGCCAGCAGCTTCCTCAGGGAAAGCTCTGGAAACACCATATATTTT CASSFLRESSGNTIYF
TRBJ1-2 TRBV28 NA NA TGTGCCAGCACCAGAAGGGGGGGCCTCTATGGCTACACCTTC CASTRRGGLYGYTF
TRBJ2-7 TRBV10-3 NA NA TGTGCCATCAGTGTGGGCGGAGGAATCGACGAGCAGTACTTC CAISVGGGIDEQYF
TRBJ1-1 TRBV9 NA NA TGTGCCAGCAGCGCAGGGACTGGCTCGAACACTGAAGCTTTCTTT CASSAGTGSNTEAFF
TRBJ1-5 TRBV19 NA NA TGTGCCAGTAGTATGACAGGCTATAGCAATCAGCCCCAGCATTTT CASSMTGYSNQPQHF
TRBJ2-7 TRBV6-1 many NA TGTGCCAGCAGTGGCAGGGGTAGCTCCTACGAGCAGTACTTC CASSGRGSSYEQYF
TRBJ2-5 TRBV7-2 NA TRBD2 TGTGCCAGCAGCTTATCGGGGGGTCCAGAGACCCAGTACTTC CASSLSGGPETQYF
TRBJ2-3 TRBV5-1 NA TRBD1 TGCGCCAGCAGCCCTCGGACAGGGCCGACAGATACGCAGTATTTT CASSPRTGPTDTQYF
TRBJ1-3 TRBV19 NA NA TGTGCCTCGGACAGTGTCCATAATTCCTCTGGAAACACCATATATTTT CASDSVHNSSGNTIYF
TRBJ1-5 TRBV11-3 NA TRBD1 TGTGCCAGCAGCGACGACAGGGCTAGCAATCAGCCCCAGCATTTT CASSDDRASNQPQHF
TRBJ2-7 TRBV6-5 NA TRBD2 TGTGCCACCCTCGCTGGCGGGGGGTTGCCCCACGAGCAGTACTTC CATLAGGGLPHEQYF
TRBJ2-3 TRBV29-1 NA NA TGCAGCGTTGCTCAGGGCCCCTCCGCCTATACGCAGTATTTT CSVAQGPSAYTQYF
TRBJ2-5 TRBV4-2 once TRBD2 TGTGCCAGCCGCACTAGCGGGAGGGCCGAGGAGACCCAGTACTTC CASRTSGRAEETQYF
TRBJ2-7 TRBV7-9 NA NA TGTGCCAGCAGCTCCGGGACATCGGCCTACGAGCAGTACTTC CASSSGTSAYEQYF
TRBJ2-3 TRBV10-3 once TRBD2 TGTGCCATCAGTGGTGTAGTAGCGGGAGGTTTCATTCTCCTGCGTGGCGTTCAACATACGCAGTATTTT CAISGVVAGGFILLRGVQHTQYF
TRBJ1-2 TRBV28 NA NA TGTGCCAGCAGTCGGTCGACAGCTTATGGCTACACCTTC CASSRSTAYGYTF
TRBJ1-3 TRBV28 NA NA TGTGCCAGCAGTCTACGAAACCGGCAGGGGTGGTCTGGAAACACCATATATTTT CASSLRNRQGWSGNTIYF
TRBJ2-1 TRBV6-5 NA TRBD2 TGTGCCAGCAGGCTCGGACTAGCGGGTGATGTGTTCTTC CASRLGLAGDVFF
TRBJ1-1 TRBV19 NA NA TGTGCCAGTAGGCCGCGGGGCGTCGATAGCTGGGAAGCTTTCTTT CASRPRGVDSWEAFF
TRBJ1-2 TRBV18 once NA TGTGCCAGCTCACCACTAACGGGAGATGGCTACACCTTC CASSPLTGDGYTF
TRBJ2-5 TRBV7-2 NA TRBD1 TGTGCCAGCAGCCGACACCGGGACAGGCAAGAGACCCAGTACTTC CASSRHRDRQETQYF
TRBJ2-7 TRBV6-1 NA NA TGTGCCAGCAGTGAAGCGGGGGGCTCCTACGAGCAGTACTTC CASSEAGGSYEQYF
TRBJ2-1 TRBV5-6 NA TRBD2 TGTGCCAGCAGCCAACCCCCCGCGCGGGGGAACAATGAGCAGTTCTTC CASSQPPARGNNEQFF
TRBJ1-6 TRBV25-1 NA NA TGTGCCAGCTCGACAGTCTATAATTCACCCCTCCACTTT CASSTVYNSPLHF
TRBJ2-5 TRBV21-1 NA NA TGTGCCAGCCAACGTATTACACTCATGACAGGGGGGGAGACCCAGTACTTC CASQRITLMTGGETQYF